This T cell receptor (beta chain) comes out of a study of cytomegalovirus exposure and HLA in healthy donors. Samples came from healthy bone marrow donors. V lost 8 bases to trimming and J lost 2 bases, with 13 bases between them. Per germline, CDR1 MNHEY and CDR2 SVGAGI. CDR3 size: 13 residues. A word on this clone: Its antigen is still unknown.

The PCR had 60 Vbeta and 13 Jbeta primers. TCRdb's table, derived via immunoSEQ multiplex PCR, lists solely in-frame clones and lacks some. The sample consists of about 100,000 clones, about 72% of them appearing once. Study results and limitations: A reported reduction in N-insertions relative to the roughly 710-donor mean was seen in an Asian-associated ancestry cluster in a later analysis. Presence/absence analysis assumed near-uniform sequencing depth across donors. Cytomegalovirus-associated status was assigned to some 160 TCR beta chains.

The chain is built from TRBV6-5 and TRBJ2-7, with D possibly matching TRBD1 (6 bases). The clonotype originates from a man between 18 and 35 years old in good health and CMV-seronegative. The sample consisted of PBMCs. In DNA form, the CDR3 reads TGTGCCAGCCTAAAAACAGGGACCTACGAGCAGTACTTC. Translated, it gives CASLKTGTYEQYF.